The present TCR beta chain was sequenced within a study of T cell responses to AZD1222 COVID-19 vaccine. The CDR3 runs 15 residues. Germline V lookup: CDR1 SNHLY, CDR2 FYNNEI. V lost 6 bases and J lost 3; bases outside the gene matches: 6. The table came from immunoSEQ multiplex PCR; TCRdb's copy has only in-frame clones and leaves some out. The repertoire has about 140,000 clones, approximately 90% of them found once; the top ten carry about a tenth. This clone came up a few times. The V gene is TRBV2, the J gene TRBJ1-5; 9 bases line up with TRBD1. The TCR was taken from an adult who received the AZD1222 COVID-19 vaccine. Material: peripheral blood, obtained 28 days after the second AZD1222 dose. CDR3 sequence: CASSLGQGTNQPQHF. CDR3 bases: TGTGCCAGCAGCTTAGGACAGGGGACCAATCAGCCCCAGCATTTT.